This T cell receptor beta chain was observed in a study of blood T cell repertoires in COVID-19. Study details: The United States, Italy and Spain supplied acute and convalescent COVID-19 samples. Sources were T cells, B-cell-depleted T cells, or PBMCs; the material itself was cDNA or gDNA.

Sequenced by immunoSEQ multiplex PCR; TCRdb stores in-frame clones only, minus some. Here the sample spans fewer than 300,000 clones, approximately 90% being singletons. Cohorts were determined from participant-reported clinical history. Looked up from germline, CDR1 is SGHVS and CDR2 is FQNEAQ. This CDR3 has 17 amino acids. The ends lost 5 bases at V and 1 base at J; junction bases unmatched: 10. This chain uses TRBV7-8 with TRBJ1-1; TRBD1 matches 10 bases. Sequenced material: PBMCs or T cells enriched from blood (not recorded which). This TCR was sampled from a woman aged 40 to 50 with acute COVID-19. The CDR3 bases are TGTGCCAGCAGCCCGACGGGGACAGGGGTCAGGAACACTGAAGCTTTCTTT. It is translated as CASSPTGTGVRNTEAFF.